These 28 T cell receptor beta chains originate from one sample sequenced in a study of blood T cells in healthy people across ages. Primed by a sample-barcoded 5' primer and a J-beta primer mix, a second PCR proceeded for 7 to 11 cycles. MiXCR, run by TCRdb on the 5' RACE reads, gives a single entry per CDR3 protein. The sample carries around 670,000 distinct CDR3 sequences, roughly 31% recorded once. Sequences were obtained from blood. The receptors here all came from a woman older than 75 in good health.

This clonotype appeared many times. The rearrangement joins TRBV18 to TRBJ1-1; no clear D gene. V shed 2 bases and J shed 6 bases, with 7 bases lying between them. Germline-derived CDR1 and CDR2 are KGHSH and LQKENI. The CDR3 covers 12 residues. CDR3 sequence reads: CASSPGRAEAFF. The CDR3 coding sequence is TGTGCCAGCTCACCAGGGAGGGCTGAAGCTTTCTTT.

The rearrangement joins TRBV20-1 to TRBJ2-5; 11 nucleotides match TRBD2. V was pared by 5 bases and J by 4 bases, with 3 bases of the junction left unmatched. The CDR3 spans 13 residues. The germline gives CDR1 DFQATT, CDR2 SNEGSKA (reference sequence). The CDR3: CSAPGLAGETQYF. The DNA of the CDR3 is TGCAGTGCTCCTGGACTAGCGGGAGAGACCCAGTACTTC.

Regarding this clonotype: One end of the junction fails to match germline, which may point to a read error. The genes are TRBV9 and TRBJ2-1, with 8 positions matching TRBD1. This CDR3 is 16 amino acids long. Germline loops: CDR1 SGDLS, CDR2 YYNGEE. The CDR3 reads CAGSDRTGRGDNEQFF. CDR3 DNA: TGTGCCGGCAGCGATAGGACAGGGCGAGGGGACAATGAGCAGTTCTTC.

This clonotype was counted many times. The CDR3 coding sequence is TGCGCCAGCAGCCCAGGGGGACAGGGAGTGACCCAGTACTTC. It encodes CASSPGGQGVTQYF. J is TRBJ2-5 and V is TRBV5-1, with 9 bases aligning to TRBD1. In germline, CDR1 is SGHRS, CDR2 YFSETQ. Unmatched junction bases numbered 8, after V lost 4 bases and J lost 7 bases. The CDR3 runs to 14 residues.

This clonotype has a count of ten or more. The chain recombines TRBV5-1 with TRBJ1-4; D is possibly TRBD1 (5 bases). Trimming removed 4 bases from V and 5 bases from J, with 18 bases in between. This CDR3 is built from 16 residues. Germline lookup yields CDR1 SGHRS and CDR2 YFSETQ. The CDR3 DNA reads as TGCGCCAGCAGCGGACGGGGCGGGACCCGGAATGAAAAACTGTTTTTT. This encodes CASSGRGGTRNEKLFF.

This clonotype was observed at least ten times. The chain employs TRBV20-1 and TRBJ2-1; the match to TRBD2 covers 7 bases. The germline CDR1 and CDR2 sequences are DFQATT and SNEGSKA (reference sequence). Trimming took 3 bases from V and 9 from J; bases not matched to a gene: 8. The CDR3 length is 13 residues. The CDR3 reads CSASRTSGGEQFF. The CDR3 DNA is TGCAGTGCTAGTCGGACTAGTGGGGGTGAGCAGTTCTTC.

This chain uses TRBV7-6 with TRBJ2-1, with 7 bases fitting TRBD1. The J segment lost 1 base and the V segment lost 2 bases, leaving 8 bases of the junction unmatched. Germline CDR1 reads SGHVS; CDR2 reads FNYEAQ. There are 17 residues in the CDR3. This CDR3 is CASSLWDSKTSYNEQFF. CDR3 sequence (DNA): TGTGCCAGCAGCTTATGGGACAGTAAAACTTCCTACAATGAGCAGTTCTTC.

This rearrangement joins TRBV7-2 to TRBJ2-3, with D perhaps TRBD2 (6 bases). The CDR3 has 15 amino acids. V was cut by 5 bases and J by 5 bases, with 17 bases left in between. Germline CDR1 is SGHTA and CDR2 is FQGNSA. The CDR3: CASSRQEGRIDTQYF. The CDR3 DNA is TGTGCCAGCAGCCGCCAGGAGGGCCGGATAGATACGCAGTATTTT.

Worth noting for this clonotype: A single base separates this from a much larger clone, so it may be a read error. This chain connects TRBV7-9 to TRBJ2-5; 9 bases match TRBD2. Looked up from germline, CDR1 is SEHNR and CDR2 is FQNEAQ (reference sequence). This CDR3 spans 16 amino acids. The CDR3, as DNA: TGTGCCAACAGCTCCTCTCGCGGGGGGGCCGAGGAGACCCAGTACTTC. It yields the protein CANSSSRGGAEETQYF.

The chain combines TRBV5-1 with TRBJ1-2; D is uncertain. The germline gives CDR1 SGHRS, CDR2 YFSETQ. This CDR3 contains 14 residues. With 0 bases removed from V and 4 bases from J, the gap between germline ends came to 10 bases. The CDR3 sequence: CASSLAGGSYGYTF. The CDR3 DNA is TGCGCCAGCAGCTTGGCAGGAGGGAGCTATGGCTACACCTTC.

This clonotype was recorded many times. This sequence joins TRBV6-1 and TRBJ2-3; the D is unclear. V dropped 1 base and J dropped 1 base, with 6 bases sitting between them. Germline CDR1 reads MNHNS; CDR2 reads SASEGT. This CDR3 contains 14 residues. Here the CDR3 reads CASSEVAGTDTQYF. The CDR3 DNA is TGTGCCAGCAGTGAAGTTGCGGGCACAGATACGCAGTATTTT.

The chain uses TRBV11-2 and TRBJ1-2, with D tentatively TRBD1 (5 bases). Trimming stripped 3 bases from V and 8 bases from J, with 22 bases between. The CDR3 is 16 residues long. Germline CDR1 SGHAT, CDR2 FQNNGV. The CDR3 DNA is TGTGCCAGCAGCTTCGTGGGGGGTACTATCCGGGAGGGCTACACCTTC. It specifies CASSFVGGTIREGYTF.

This clonotype showed up many times. The rearrangement links TRBV4-3 to TRBJ2-4; D perhaps matches TRBD2 (5 bases). V lost 4 bases and J 3 bases, leaving 10 bases between the germline ends. The CDR3 is 14 residues long. Looked up from germline, CDR1 is LGHNA and CDR2 is YSLEER. The chain's CDR3 is CASSPTGNKNIQYF. Here the CDR3 DNA reads TGCGCCAGCAGCCCTACCGGGAACAAAAACATTCAGTACTTC.

This clonotype was picked up one time. The chain is built from TRBV7-9 and TRBJ2-3, with D perhaps TRBD1 or TRBD2 (5 bases each). The CDR3 totals 14 residues. Germline loops: CDR1 SEHNR, CDR2 FQNEAQ (reference sequence). The V end lost 5 bases, the J end lost 6 bases, and 15 bases lay between the germline ends. The CDR3 loop reads CASSPPAGADTQYF. Here the CDR3 DNA reads TGTGCCAGCAGCCCACCCGCCGGGGCGGATACGCAGTATTTT.

CDR3: CASSSNGGATDTQYF. CDR3 DNA: TGTGCCAGCAGTTCCAACGGGGGGGCGACAGATACGCAGTATTTT. The rearrangement joins TRBV28 to TRBJ2-3, with TRBD2 matching 8 bases. Trimming took 4 bases from V and 3 from J; bases not matched to a gene: 6. The length of the CDR3 is 15 residues. Germline lookup yields CDR1 MDHEN and CDR2 SYDVKM.

This clonotype was recorded a few times. This chain connects TRBV6-2 or TRBV6-3 to TRBJ2-5, with D possibly matching TRBD1 (5 bases). CDR3 size: 12 residues. V lost 8 bases, J lost 3 bases, and 10 bases lay in between. CDR1 is MNHEY and CDR2 is SVGEGT in the germline V gene. CDR3 bases: TGTGCCAGCCGGGCCAGGGAAGAGACCCAGTACTTC. Protein product: CASRAREETQYF.

This clonotype was picked up many times. This chain joins TRBV6-6 and TRBJ2-7; D may correspond to TRBD1 or TRBD2 (5 bases each). The ends were cut back, 0 bases at V and 5 bases at J, with 11 bases in the middle. This CDR3 region has 14 residues. Germline loops: CDR1 MNHNY, CDR2 SVGAGI (reference sequence). The CDR3 DNA follows: TGTGCCAGCAGTTACTCGATGAGGGGAAACGAGCAGTACTTC. Protein sequence: CASSYSMRGNEQYF.

This clonotype was seen many times. The genes are TRBV10-3 and TRBJ2-1; TRBD1 matches 7 bases. V shed 6 bases and J 3 bases; nucleotides not matched to a gene: 8. In germline, CDR1 is ENHRY, CDR2 SYGVKD. The CDR3 is made up of 15 amino acids. CDR3 sequence (DNA): TGTGCCATCAGCCCCCAGGGGGAACACTACAATGAGCAGTTCTTC. It is translated as CAISPQGEHYNEQFF.

A word on this clonotype: A much larger clone differs by one base, so this may be a read error. The V and J genes are TRBV4-3 and TRBJ1-2, with TRBD1 matching over 7 bases. Germline values: CDR1 LGHNA, CDR2 YSLEER. The length of the CDR3 is 14 residues. The DNA of the CDR3 is TGCGCCAGCAGCCAAGAGACAGGGTTAATTGGCTACATCTTC. Translated, it gives CASSQETGLIGYIF.

This clonotype was counted ten times or more. This chain connects TRBV7-6 to TRBJ2-7, with 7 bases aligning to TRBD2. CDR1 is SGHVS, CDR2 FNYEAQ, per germline. The CDR3 is 12 residues long. V was pared by 5 bases and J by 5 bases, with 3 bases of the junction left unmatched. In DNA form, the CDR3 reads TGTGCCAGCAGCGGTGGGGGGGACGAGCAGTACTTC. This codes for CASSGGGDEQYF.

The V and J genes are TRBV5-1 and TRBJ2-1; D is ambiguous. In germline, CDR1 is SGHRS, CDR2 YFSETQ. V shed 5 bases and J shed 2 bases, with 11 bases lying between them. This CDR3 has 14 residues. CDR3 sequence: CASRDGSPYNEQFF. DNA of the CDR3: TGCGCCAGCAGAGATGGTAGCCCCTACAATGAGCAGTTCTTC.

This clonotype was seen ten or more times. The chain recombines TRBV15 with TRBJ1-5, with D uncertain. This CDR3 comprises 12 residues. Germline V gives CDR1 LNHNV, CDR2 YYDKDF (reference sequence). V dropped 3 bases and J dropped 12 bases, with 12 bases sitting between them. The CDR3 DNA sequence: TGTGCCACCAGCAGCCGGGGAGACTACCAGCATTTT. Protein sequence: CATSSRGDYQHF. Looking up the rest from reference TRBV15 and TRBJ1-5 gives the full variable domain: DAMVIQNPRYQVTQFGKPVTLSCSQTLNHNVMYWYQQKSSQAPKLLFHYYDKDFNNEADTPDNFQSRRPNTSFCFLDIRSPGLGDTAMYLCATSSRGDYQHFGDGTRLSIL.

Notes on this clonotype: It may be a read error: a sequence one base away is much more abundant. The genes are TRBV7-9 and TRBJ1-2; unclear D gene. This CDR3 comprises 15 residues. Germline CDR1 SEHNR, CDR2 FQNEAQ (reference sequence). The CDR3 nucleotides are TGTGCCAACAGCTTAGAAGTGATTACTAACTATGGCTACACCTTC. This sequence encodes CANSLEVITNYGYTF.

This clonotype was counted at least ten times. The chain uses TRBV5-1 and TRBJ1-1; D is perhaps TRBD1 (6 bases). The germline V gene encodes CDR1 SGHRS and CDR2 YFSETQ. This CDR3 has 15 amino acids. V dropped 4 bases and J dropped 0 bases, with 13 bases sitting between them. The CDR3 region has the DNA TGCGCCAGCAGCGACGGGGGGCAGATGAACACTGAAGCTTTCTTT. Its translation is CASSDGGQMNTEAFF.

V gene TRBV6-2 or TRBV6-3 combines with J gene TRBJ2-1, with a tentative D call TRBD2 (7 bases). Germline-derived CDR1 and CDR2 are MNHEY and SVGEGT. The CDR3 runs to 16 residues. V shed 1 base and J shed 11 bases, with 21 bases lying between them. The CDR3 DNA follows: TGTGCCAGCAGTTACTTAGGGGGGGCAGGAAGTAATAAGCAGTTCTTC. Translation: CASSYLGGAGSNKQFF.

This clonotype has a single count. The CDR3 DNA sequence: TGTGCCAGCAGGTACAGCTATGGCTACACCTTC. Protein sequence: CASRYSYGYTF. This chain joins TRBV6-2 or TRBV6-3 and TRBJ1-2; D call uncertain. This CDR3 comprises 11 residues. CDR1 is MNHEY and CDR2 is SVGEGT in the germline V gene. V was trimmed by 6 bases and J by 4 bases, leaving 6 bases between them.

The chain links TRBV20-1 to TRBJ2-1; 9 nucleotides align to TRBD1. The CDR3 covers 14 residues. CDR1 and CDR2 (germline): DFQATT, SNEGSKA (reference sequence). V gave up 4 bases and J gave up 2 bases; unmatched junction bases: 3. CDR3 DNA sequence: TGCAGTGCTAAGAGGACAGGGGCCTACAATGAGCAGTTCTTC. Amino acid sequence: CSAKRTGAYNEQFF.

This clonotype was observed a single time. The genes are TRBV7-3 and TRBJ2-1; D gene unclear. Germline CDR1 and CDR2: SGHTA and FQGTGA. The length of the CDR3 is 13 residues. V shed 2 bases and J shed 13 bases, with 15 bases lying between them. CDR3 loop: CASSLGSGETQFF. CDR3 bases: TGTGCCAGCAGCTTAGGATCGGGTGAGACCCAGTTCTTC.